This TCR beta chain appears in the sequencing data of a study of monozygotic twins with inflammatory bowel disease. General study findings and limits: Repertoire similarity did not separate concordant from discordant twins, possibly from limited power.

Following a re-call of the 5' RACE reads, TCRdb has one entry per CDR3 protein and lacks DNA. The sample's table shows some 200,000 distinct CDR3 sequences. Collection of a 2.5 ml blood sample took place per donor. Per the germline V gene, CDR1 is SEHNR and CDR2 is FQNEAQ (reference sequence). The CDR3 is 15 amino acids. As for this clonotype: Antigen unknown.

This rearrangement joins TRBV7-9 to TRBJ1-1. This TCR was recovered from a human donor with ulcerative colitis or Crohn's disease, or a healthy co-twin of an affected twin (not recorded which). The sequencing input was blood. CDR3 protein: CASSLERRWNTEAFF.